These T cell receptor beta chains were read from a single sample in a study of shared clonotypes between healthy human individuals. The data were produced by immunoSEQ multiplex PCR, yet TCRdb's version contains in-frame clones alone and is incomplete. The table lists millions of clones, less than 95% of them singletons, with 1.1% in the top ten. The sample was naive CD8+ T cells sorted from blood. The receptors stem from a man between 18 and 35 years old in good health. Each CDR3 is given with its conserved first and last residue. The D gene is left open where the match is weak. Rows give clone size only sometimes, using once, few, many, or a class for an expanded clone.

abundance	j_gene	d_gene	v_gene	CDR3aa	CDR3nt
NA	TRBJ2-7	TRBD2	TRBV7-9	CASSLGGGAYEQYF	TGTGCCAGCAGCTTAGGCGGGGGGGCCTACGAGCAGTACTTC
NA	TRBJ2-1	NA	TRBV4-1	CASSEVQRLALYNEQFF	TGCGCCAGCAGCGAGGTTCAACGGCTAGCACTCTACAATGAGCAGTTCTTC
NA	TRBJ2-3	NA	TRBV11-2	CASSFFTSTDTQYF	TGTGCCAGCAGCTTCTTCACCAGCACAGATACGCAGTATTTT
once	TRBJ2-7	TRBD2	TRBV14	CASSQDPFGGDSYEQYF	TGTGCCAGCAGCCAAGATCCCTTTGGGGGGGACTCCTACGAGCAGTACTTC
NA	TRBJ2-6	NA	TRBV15	CATSSRPSSGANVLTF	TGTGCCACCAGCAGCCGACCAAGCTCTGGGGCCAACGTCCTGACTTTC
NA	TRBJ1-1	NA	TRBV7-9	CASSLAWRVEAFF	TGTGCCAGCAGCTTAGCGTGGAGGGTTGAGGCTTTCTTT
NA	TRBJ2-7	NA	TRBV11-2	CASSLGLGSYEQYF	TGTGCCAGCAGCTTGGGACTCGGCTCCTACGAGCAGTACTTC
NA	TRBJ2-3	TRBD2	TRBV6-1	CASSEGLMVGTSGGLSTDTQYF	TGTGCCAGCAGTGAAGGATTAATGGTAGGGACTAGCGGGGGGTTGAGCACAGATACGCAGTATTTT
NA	TRBJ2-1	NA	TRBV7-9	CASRAGTGHNEQFF	TGTGCCAGCAGGGCCGGGACGGGACACAATGAGCAGTTCTTC
NA	TRBJ1-4	NA	TRBV6-5	CASSSTLSNEKLFF	TGTGCCAGCAGTTCGACTCTATCTAATGAAAAACTGTTTTTT
NA	TRBJ2-2	TRBD1	TRBV30	CASSPPGGRTGELFF	TGTGCATCCTCCCCCCCAGGGGGTAGGACCGGGGAGCTGTTTTTT
once	TRBJ2-1	NA	TRBV10-3	CAISDLRDEQFF	TGTGCCATCAGTGACCTTAGGGATGAGCAGTTCTTC
NA	TRBJ2-7	NA	TRBV28	CASSFPPAGQSESVSSYEQYF	TGTGCCAGCAGTTTTCCGCCGGCGGGGCAGTCAGAGAGTGTTAGCTCCTACGAGCAGTACTTC
NA	TRBJ2-2	NA	TRBV4-3	CASSQDQVGAVTGELFF	TGCGCCAGCAGCCAAGATCAAGTGGGAGCGGTCACCGGGGAGCTGTTTTTT
NA	TRBJ1-4	TRBD1	TRBV9	CASSNSDRGQGTNEKLFF	TGTGCCAGCAGCAATTCGGACAGGGGGCAGGGGACTAATGAAAAACTGTTTTTT
NA	TRBJ2-7	NA	TRBV5-1	CASSRRPGALNEQYF	TGCGCCAGCAGCCGACGTCCAGGGGCTCTAAACGAGCAGTACTTC
NA	TRBJ1-1	NA	TRBV27	CASSLGPGGGPEAFF	TGTGCCAGCAGTTTAGGGCCTGGCGGGGGACCAGAAGCTTTCTTT
NA	TRBJ2-2	NA	TRBV6-1	CASSESVRPALVAGELFF	TGTGCCAGCAGTGAAAGTGTTAGACCCGCCTTGGTGGCCGGGGAGCTGTTTTTT
NA	TRBJ2-4	TRBD1	TRBV4-3	CASSHTGGNIQYF	TGCGCCAGCAGCCATACAGGGGGAAACATTCAGTACTTC
NA	TRBJ2-3	TRBD2	TRBV6-5	CASSYNAGGTDTQYF	TGTGCCAGCAGTTACAATGCGGGGGGCACAGATACGCAGTATTTT